The source of this T cell receptor beta chain is a study of T cells in Graves' hyperthyroidism and ophthalmopathy. The V gene lost 5 bases and the J gene lost 4 bases, with 16 bases spanning the gap. Germline CDR1 GTSNPN, CDR2 SVGIG (reference sequence). CDR3 length equals 14 residues. This clonotype has at least ten counts. Amplified TCR beta CDR3 regions derived from RNA transcripts. The HTBI set primed first-round TCR CDR3 RT-PCR. TCRdb recomputed calls from the multiplex PCR reads with MiXCR, one row per CDR3 protein. The sample carries fewer than 500,000 distinct CDR3 sequences, approximately 12% recorded once.

Sequences were obtained from blood. The receptor comes from a man aged 25-45 years with Graves' hyperthyroidism that later progressed to Graves' ophthalmopathy. The genes are TRBV30 and TRBJ2-3, with D possibly matching TRBD1 (6 bases). The CDR3 sequence is CAWVRGNFADTQYF. CDR3 in DNA: TGTGCCTGGGTTAGGGGGAACTTTGCAGATACGCAGTATTTT.